This T cell receptor (beta chain) was identified in a study of monozygotic twins with cystic fibrosis (dated by TCRdb to the early 2020s). Background on the whole study: Barcoded libraries were made from roughly 3 micrograms of fragmented DNA using approximately 14 PCR cycles. Twins were ranked among over a thousand cohort participants for weight-for-height and FEVPerc (FEV1 disease centile) on the day of blood sampling. Data for three of the twin pairs had previously been reported in another context. TCR beta repertoires were compared within and between 16 monozygotic twin pairs with cystic fibrosis so that genetic influence on V and J gene usage could be assessed. The cohort comprised ten female and six male twin pairs aged about 2.0 to 40 years, median around 9 years, mostly children and adolescents. What the authors observed across the whole study: V gene usage was most similar to the co-twin for 13 of 16 pairs, and J usage for 8 of 16 pairs, suggesting genetic constraints. Simpson clonality was found to be generally low (median approximately 0.009), suggesting a naive-dominated repertoire, although higher clonality was observed in the most severely affected patients. Significantly higher nucleotide-identical clonotype sharing was observed within monozygotic CF twin pairs than between unrelated CF individuals (P = 0.000026, Mann-Whitney). The cohort was small, and no association was found between shared CDR3 numbers and age, concordance or disease severity.

The twin pairs came from the European Cystic Fibrosis Twin and Sibling Study Cohort, which recruited patients from 150 or so CF clinics across 14 European countries. Zygosity and CFTR genotype were verified in-house, with zygosity tested by multiplex PCR of nine short tandem repeat loci. Each twin gave a peripheral blood sample, and clinical parameters were documented on that same day of blood sampling. Genomic DNA was isolated from peripheral blood cells with phenol/chloroform and kept in TE buffer at 4 degrees C. TCR beta CDR3 regions were amplified by multiplex PCR using the immunoSEQ immune profiling system, following the manufacturer's instructions. An Illumina NextSeq system was used to carry out the sequencing. The original pipeline was this. Sequence data were processed on the immunoSEQ Analyzer platform, and clonality was calculated as the square root of Simpson's index of productive rearrangements. Similarity in V and J usage was measured by Jensen-Shannon distance, and OLGA was used to compute CDR3 generation probabilities. The immuneACCESS database (August 2020) and VDJdb (December 2020) were searched for shared CDR3 sequences. TCRdb's version of the immuneACCESS table is confined to in-frame rearrangements and falls short of the full clone set. An unresolved V gene accounts for under half of the shortfall where checked; the remainder is of unknown origin. V and J calls and clone size are given by that table; D and trimming were obtained from the DNA. The sample table shows about 9,600 clones, and roughly nine tenths are seen once. Together, the top ten hold around 5.4% of the sample.

This clone was recorded only once. There is no known antigen for this receptor. No quality values exist for individual bases; no much larger clone is one base distant. The sequence derives from a boy aged 2 to 10 with cystic fibrosis. Sequenced material: blood.

The CDR3 protein: CALTLSSYNEQFF. The bases read TGCGCTTTGACTCTGAGCTCCTACAATGAGCAGTTCTTC. Rearrangement joined TRBV1 to TRBJ2-1; TRBD2, as called in the table, went unchecked against the DNA. TRBV1 is marked as a pseudogene. Including the terminal cysteine and phenylalanine, the CDR3 comprises 13 residues. This entry keeps only the CDR3 DNA: 39 bases, framed from base 1.